This TCR beta chain originates from a study of T cell responses to AZD1222 COVID-19 vaccine. The trim removed 8 bases at V and 2 bases at J, leaving 8 bases unmatched. The CDR3 is 14 residues long. Germline loops: CDR1 SNHLY, CDR2 FYNNEI. Using immunoSEQ multiplex PCR, the repertoire was profiled, and TCRdb retains in-frame clones only, with some absent. This sample yields roughly 92,000 clones, of which roughly 89% are seen a single time; 4% to 5% belongs to the top ten. The chain couples TRBV2 to TRBJ1-1, with 7 bases fitting TRBD1. This receptor was taken from an adult who received the AZD1222 COVID-19 vaccine. The sample consisted of peripheral blood, taken 28 days after the second AZD1222 dose. The CDR3 nucleotides read TGTGCCAGCGGGCGTACAGGGGTCAACACTGAAGCTTTCTTT. This translates into CASGRTGVNTEAFF.